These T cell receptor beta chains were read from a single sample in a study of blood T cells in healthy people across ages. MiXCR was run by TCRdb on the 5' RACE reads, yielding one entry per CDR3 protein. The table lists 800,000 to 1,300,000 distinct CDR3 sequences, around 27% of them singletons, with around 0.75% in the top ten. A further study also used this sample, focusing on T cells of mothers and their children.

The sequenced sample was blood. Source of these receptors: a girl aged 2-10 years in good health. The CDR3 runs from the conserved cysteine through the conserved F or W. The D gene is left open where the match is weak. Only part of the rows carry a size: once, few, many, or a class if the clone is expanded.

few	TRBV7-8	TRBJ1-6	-	TGTGCCAGCAGCCCGGTGGGGAATTCACCCCTCCACTTT	CASSPVGNSPLHF
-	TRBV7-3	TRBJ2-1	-	TGTTCCAGCAGCTTACTTCACAATGAGCAGTTCTTC	CSSSLLHNEQFF
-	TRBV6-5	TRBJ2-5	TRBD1	TGTGCCAGCAGCCGAGGACAGGGGGCAGAGACCCAGTACTTC	CASSRGQGAETQYF
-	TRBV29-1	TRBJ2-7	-	TGCAGCGTCCCCCGGGCCCCCAACGAGCAGTACTTC	CSVPRAPNEQYF
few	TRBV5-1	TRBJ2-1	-	TGCGCCAGCAGCCCAACGGGGGCACCCGTTCCCAATGAGCAGTTCTTC	CASSPTGAPVPNEQFF
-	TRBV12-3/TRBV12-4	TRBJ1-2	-	TGTGCCAGCAGTTTTGATTACAGGGAGGGGGGAAGGTTTGGCTACACCTTC	CASSFDYREGGRFGYTF
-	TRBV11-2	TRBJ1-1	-	TGTGCCAGCAGCCCCCACGAGAACACTGAAGCTTCCTTT	CASSPHENTEASF
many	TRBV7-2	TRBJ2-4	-	TGTGCCAGCAGCCGGTCCGGCACGGTAGCCAAAAACATTCAGTACTTC	CASSRSGTVAKNIQYF
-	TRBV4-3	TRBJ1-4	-	TGCGCCAGCAGCCAATACTCCGGACCAACTAATGAAAAACTGTTTTTT	CASSQYSGPTNEKLFF
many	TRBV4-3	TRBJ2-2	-	TGCGCCAGCAGCCAAGATAGTGGGACCGGGGAGCTGTTTTTT	CASSQDSGTGELFF
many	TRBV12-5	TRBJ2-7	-	TGTGCTAGTGGTTTGGATGCGACAAGGCAGTACTTC	CASGLDATRQYF
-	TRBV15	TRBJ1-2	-	TGTGCCACCTCGTGGCCCCAGATCAGGCGTTTCTATGGCTACACCTTC	CATSWPQIRRFYGYTF
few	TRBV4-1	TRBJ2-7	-	TGCGCCAGCAGCCAAGGTCTCGGGGGACGGATCTACGAGCAGTACTTC	CASSQGLGGRIYEQYF